This section outlines one TCR beta chain sequence together with its context. In this sample, this clonotype turned up many times. The antigen it recognizes is unknown. No base quality values were provided; no much bigger clone lies one nucleotide off. Per the germline V gene, KGHDR is the CDR1 and SFDVKD is the CDR2. There are 16 amino acids in the CDR3, from cysteine to phenylalanine inclusive. The sequence is cut down to CDR3 DNA, 48 bases in frame from base 1. Trimming costs V 3 bases and J 1 base, and their ends lie 11 bases apart. This record belongs to a study of neurological immune-mediated disorders (dated by TCRdb to between 2018 and 2021). As for the study more broadly: The study compared peripheral blood TCR-beta repertoires of HTLV-I-associated myelopathy (HAM/TSP) patients, multiple sclerosis patients and healthy controls using UMI-based sequencing. The approximately 110 TCR-beta libraries included longitudinal samples, technical triplicates and paired sorted CD4+ and CD8+ T-cell subsets alongside PBMC samples. Longitudinal HAM/TSP donors and healthy donors each had 3 time-points at intervals of roughly 3-45 months. The cohort comprised about 70 subjects: approximately 15 HAM/TSP patients, around 34 multiple sclerosis patients and approximately 20 healthy controls.

The paper as a whole reports these results and caveats: Expanded clones from different subjects shared no identical CDR3 amino acid sequences, which suggests that TCR-beta repertoires were private in all groups. TCR clonal expansion was highest in HAM/TSP patients and lowest in MS patients, with MS patients falling below even healthy controls.

The time point label on this specimen signifies: longitudinal time-point 2. Blood bank volunteers in Maryland, USA served as the healthy controls. Unsorted PBMC libraries were generated from 2 million PBMCs stored in RNAlater at -80 °C until RNA extraction. Peripheral blood was subjected to Ficoll-Hypaque density gradient centrifugation to isolate PBMCs, which were then cryopreserved in liquid nitrogen. cDNA synthesis used template-switch 5'RACE with a primer carrying a 10-nucleotide random unique molecular identifier tagging each TCR transcript. Each sequencing run produced over 200 million TCR-beta sequences covering 15-18 subjects. The RNeasy kit was used to extract total RNA. The KAPA Real-time Library Amplification kit was used to amplify TCR-beta VDJ regions with primers targeting the TCR constant region and the 5'RACE anchor. A first PCR added sample indexes and Illumina adaptors, after which a second PCR increased the library yield. After Ampure bead purification, the TCR product of roughly 650 bp was size-selected on a 2% E-gel SizeSelection system. Before pooling, library quality was checked on a Bioanalyzer, concentration was measured with Qubit, and libraries were quantified with the Kapa Library Quantification kit. Libraries were sequenced paired-end 2 x 150 bp on an Illumina HiSeq 2500. To increase sequence diversity, about 25-31% phiX was spiked into each library pool. Turning to the authors' computational methods: Quality-filtered reads were processed with the UMI-based MiGEC pipeline, which removed over 90% of raw TCR sequences during error correction. VDJ genes were aligned to IMGT germline references, and clonotypes were defined by unique CDR3 amino acid sequence plus V-J genes. Clonal expansion, Shannon diversity and CDR3 relatedness were evaluated with VDJtools (CalcPairwiseDistances, ClusterSamples), while phylogenetic trees were built in CLCbio workbench. Clones with at least 8 unique UMIs were defined as expanded, with this threshold being based on coefficient-of-variation modelling across technical triplicates. TCRdb's own reprocessing of the public reads used fastp at Q25 and MiXCR and kept productive beta chains. Rows are combined by CDR3 protein, so each entry shows the most common genes and DNA. In this record, the V and J calls reflect TCRdb's handling and not the investigators' own analysis. For this sample the table gives about 33,000 distinct CDR3 sequences, of which 10% to 15% were detected only once. Clones ranked in the top ten supply 2.3% of the sample.

This TCR was sampled from a woman aged 40 to 50 in good health. The V and J segments used are TRBV24-1 and TRBJ2-2; the D gene lacks a confident call. The sequencing sample was made of PBMCs. The CDR3 sequence is CATSDHYRQNTGELFF. The DNA reads as follows: TGTGCCACCAGTGATCACTATAGGCAGAACACCGGGGAGCTGTTTTTT.